A single sample gave rise to the 17 T cell receptor beta chains below, sequenced in a study of OX40 agonist ivuxolimab in advanced cancers. The table came from immunoSEQ multiplex PCR; TCRdb's copy has only in-frame clones and leaves some out. The table includes 65,000 to 90,000 clones, almost 85% detected once. Specimen: CD4+ or CD8+ T cells sorted from blood, collected in a trial of the OX40 agonist ivuxolimab. The receptors come from an adult with an advanced solid tumor such as melanoma, head and neck, liver or kidney cancer.

This clone was observed once. The J gene is TRBJ2-7, the V gene TRBV5-1; D could derive from TRBD1 or TRBD2 (6 bases each). CDR3 length equals 15 residues. Germline-derived CDR1 and CDR2 are SGHRS and YFSETQ. V lost 4 bases to trimming and J lost 6 bases, with 20 bases between them. This chain's CDR3 is CASSTRGGGAGEQYF. The CDR3 region has the DNA TGCGCCAGCAGCACCAGGGGAGGTGGGGCTGGCGAGCAGTACTTC.

J is TRBJ1-1 and V is TRBV5-6, with D uncertain. In germline, CDR1 is SGHDT, CDR2 YYEEEE. This CDR3 region has 15 residues. V was shortened by 4 bases and J by 0 bases, with 13 bases between the two germline ends. This chain's CDR3 is CASSISAIMNTEAFF. The DNA of the CDR3 is TGTGCCAGCAGCATCAGTGCTATAATGAACACTGAAGCTTTCTTT.

The gene calls are TRBV4-3 and TRBJ1-2, with TRBD1 identical over 7 bases. From germline, CDR1 is LGHNA and CDR2 YSLEER. J was trimmed by 8 bases and V by 0 bases; bases with no gene match: 12. The CDR3 runs to 16 residues. CDR3 sequence reads: CASSQDPSTGTRGYTF. The CDR3 region has the DNA TGCGCCAGCAGCCAAGATCCTTCGACAGGGACCAGAGGCTACACCTTC.

This chain links TRBV4-3 with TRBJ2-2, with 14 bases lining up with TRBD2. Germline lookup yields CDR1 LGHNA and CDR2 YSLEER. Unmatched junction bases numbered 5, after V lost 4 bases and J lost 4 bases. This CDR3 spans 17 amino acids. The chain's CDR3 is CASSRTSGGPGTGELFF. As DNA, the CDR3 is TGCGCCAGCAGCCGGACTAGCGGGGGGCCGGGCACCGGGGAGCTGTTTTTT.

The chain joins TRBV5-1 to TRBJ2-2; D may be TRBD2 (5 bases). Trimming took 2 bases from V and 6 from J, leaving 14 bases between them. Looked up from germline, CDR1 is SGHRS and CDR2 is YFSETQ. The CDR3 extends over 15 amino acids. CDR3 nucleotides: TGCGCCAGCAGCTTAGACCCAGCGGTTCCCGGGGAGCTGTTTTTT. This translates into CASSLDPAVPGELFF.

The chain has TRBV19 and TRBJ1-4; no firm D call. CDR3 length: 14 residues. Germline V lookup: CDR1 LNHDA, CDR2 SQIVND (reference sequence). Trimming cost V 8 bases and J 0 bases, with 10 bases left between them. The CDR3 DNA sequence: TGTGCCAGTTCGGACGGTGCAACTAATGAAAAACTGTTTTTT. Translating gives CASSDGATNEKLFF.

The chain uses TRBV27 and TRBJ2-7; D possibly corresponds to TRBD1 (6 bases). This CDR3 is built from 14 residues. V was clipped by 6 bases and J by 3 bases, with 15 bases between them. Per the germline V gene, CDR1 is MNHEY and CDR2 is SMNVEV (reference sequence). Here the CDR3 DNA reads TGTGCCAGCAGCCCGACTGGACAGATCTACGAGCAGTACTTC. Encoded protein: CASSPTGQIYEQYF.

The chain has TRBV4-1 and TRBJ1-2; D unresolved. Looked up from germline, CDR1 is MGHRA and CDR2 is YSYEKL. CDR3 length: 12 residues. V lost 1 base, J lost 8 bases, and 8 bases lay in between. The CDR3 nucleotides read TGCGCCAGCAGCCAAGTGGGTGGGGGCTACACCTTC. It is translated as CASSQVGGGYTF.

V and J are TRBV6-1 and TRBJ2-5, with TRBD1 as a possible D gene (6 bases). V was clipped by 4 bases and J by 1 base, with 7 bases between them. Germline CDR1 is MNHNS and CDR2 is SASEGT. This CDR3 contains 13 residues. CDR3 nucleotide sequence: TGTGCCAGCAGTGGACAGGCCCAAGAGACCCAGTACTTC. It yields the protein CASSGQAQETQYF.

This clone turned up a few times. The rearrangement links TRBV7-9 to TRBJ1-1; unclear D gene. The germline V and J ends were trimmed by 6 bases and 1 base, with 6 bases remaining between them. The germline CDR1 and CDR2 sequences are SEHNR and FQNEAQ (reference sequence). The CDR3 extends over 12 amino acids. CDR3 region: CASSLQNTEAFF. The DNA for the CDR3 is TGTGCCAGCAGTTTACAGAACACTGAAGCTTTCTTT.

The chain joins TRBV6-1 to TRBJ2-3; D perhaps matches TRBD2 (6 bases). Trimming took off 6 bases at V and 4 bases at J, with 14 bases between the two ends. Per germline, CDR1 MNHNS and CDR2 SASEGT. This CDR3 has 14 amino acids. CDR3 amino acids: CASRVGGVADTQYF. The CDR3 DNA reads as TGTGCCAGCAGGGTCGGGGGAGTAGCAGATACGCAGTATTTT.

The chain has TRBV5-1 and TRBJ2-3; TRBD2 matches at 10 bases. Germline loops: CDR1 SGHRS, CDR2 YFSETQ. This CDR3 region has 16 residues. Losses at the gene ends were 4 bases for V and 6 bases for J; bases not matched to a gene: 11. The CDR3 reads CASSPSLAGVEDTQYF. DNA for the CDR3: TGCGCCAGCAGCCCCTCGCTAGCGGGGGTCGAGGATACGCAGTATTTT.

This chain uses TRBV6-5 with TRBJ2-5; 8 bases agree with TRBD2. With V trimmed by 2 bases and J by 4 bases, 3 bases remained unmatched. This CDR3 is built from 14 residues. Germline CDR1 MNHEY, CDR2 SVGAGI. The CDR3, as DNA: TGTGCCAGCAGTTACCCGGGGGGGGGAGAGACCCAGTACTTC. Translation gives CASSYPGGGETQYF.

This rearrangement joins TRBV6-4 to TRBJ1-5; TRBD1 agrees at 7 bases. Germline V lookup: CDR1 MRHNA, CDR2 SNTAGT. Losses at the gene ends were 5 bases for V and 5 bases for J; bases not matched to a gene: 3. The CDR3 sequence is 13 residues long. The CDR3 DNA reads as TGTGCCAGCAGTCCAGACAGGGATCAGCCCCAGCATTTT. Its protein product is CASSPDRDQPQHF.

V is TRBV5-5 and J is TRBJ2-3; perhaps D is TRBD1 or TRBD2 (5 bases each). Between the trimmed V and J ends, which lost 2 bases and 3 bases, there was a span of 13 bases. Germline values: CDR1 SGHKS, CDR2 YYEKEE (reference sequence). This CDR3 contains 15 residues. The CDR3 nucleotides are TGTGCCAGCAGCTTCGGTTTGGGGACGACAGATACGCAGTATTTT. Translating it yields CASSFGLGTTDTQYF.

The chain links TRBV7-2 to TRBJ1-2, with 9 bases lining up with TRBD1. Germline CDR1 reads SGHTA; CDR2 reads FQGNSA. J was trimmed by 3 bases and V by 5 bases; bases with no gene match: 7. The CDR3 is made up of 15 amino acids. The CDR3 region is CASSPWTGADYGYTF. In nucleotides, the CDR3 is TGTGCCAGCAGCCCTTGGACAGGGGCGGACTATGGCTACACCTTC.

CDR3 region: CASSYYRDSEQYF. DNA of the CDR3: TGTGCCAGCAGTTACTACCGGGACAGCGAGCAGTACTTC. The chain employs TRBV6-5 and TRBJ2-7; 7 bases map to TRBD1. The CDR3 totals 13 residues. Germline CDR1 MNHEY, CDR2 SVGAGI. The trim removed 1 base at V and 6 bases at J, leaving 3 bases unmatched.